This T cell receptor beta chain comes out of a study of early T cells in non-severe SARS-CoV-2 infection. About the study: Investigators sequenced bulk RNA drawn from unsorted whole blood, and chains remained unpaired.

TCRdb independently ran MiXCR on the 5' RACE reads; one entry per CDR3 protein. The sample carries approximately 83,000 distinct CDR3 sequences, 14% recorded once. The clonotype was recovered from an adult who was a healthcare worker with PCR-confirmed SARS-CoV-2 infection or an uninfected control (not recorded which). The source material was whole blood.

The CDR3 sequence is CSAPPSGFTDTQYF. The CDR3 DNA reads as TGCAGTGCTCCCCCTAGCGGGTTCACAGATACGCAGTATTTT. The J gene is TRBJ2-3, the V gene TRBV20-1, with 8 bases fitting TRBD2. Germline CDR1 reads DFQATT; CDR2 reads SNEGSKA (reference sequence). The CDR3 spans 14 residues. Losses at the gene ends were 5 bases for V and 2 bases for J; bases not matched to a gene: 6.